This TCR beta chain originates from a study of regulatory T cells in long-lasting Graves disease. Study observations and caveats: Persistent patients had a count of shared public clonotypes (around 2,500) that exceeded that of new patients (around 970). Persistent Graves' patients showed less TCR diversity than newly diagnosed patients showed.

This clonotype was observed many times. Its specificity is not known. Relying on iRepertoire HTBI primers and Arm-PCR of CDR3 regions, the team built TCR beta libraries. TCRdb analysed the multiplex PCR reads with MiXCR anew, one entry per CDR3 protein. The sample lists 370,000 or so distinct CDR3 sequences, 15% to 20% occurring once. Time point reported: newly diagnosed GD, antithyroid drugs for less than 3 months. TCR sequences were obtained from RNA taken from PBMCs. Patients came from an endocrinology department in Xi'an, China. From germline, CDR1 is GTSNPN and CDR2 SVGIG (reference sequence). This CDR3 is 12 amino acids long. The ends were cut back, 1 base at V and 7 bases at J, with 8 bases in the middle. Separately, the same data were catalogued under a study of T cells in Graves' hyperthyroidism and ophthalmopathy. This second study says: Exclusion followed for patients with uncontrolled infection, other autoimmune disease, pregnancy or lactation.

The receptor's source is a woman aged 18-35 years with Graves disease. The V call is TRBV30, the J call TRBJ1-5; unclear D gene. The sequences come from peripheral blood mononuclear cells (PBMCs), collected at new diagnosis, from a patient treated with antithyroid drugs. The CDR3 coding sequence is TGTGCCTGGAGTGAAGGGAGCCAGCCCCAGCATTTT. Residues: CAWSEGSQPQHF.